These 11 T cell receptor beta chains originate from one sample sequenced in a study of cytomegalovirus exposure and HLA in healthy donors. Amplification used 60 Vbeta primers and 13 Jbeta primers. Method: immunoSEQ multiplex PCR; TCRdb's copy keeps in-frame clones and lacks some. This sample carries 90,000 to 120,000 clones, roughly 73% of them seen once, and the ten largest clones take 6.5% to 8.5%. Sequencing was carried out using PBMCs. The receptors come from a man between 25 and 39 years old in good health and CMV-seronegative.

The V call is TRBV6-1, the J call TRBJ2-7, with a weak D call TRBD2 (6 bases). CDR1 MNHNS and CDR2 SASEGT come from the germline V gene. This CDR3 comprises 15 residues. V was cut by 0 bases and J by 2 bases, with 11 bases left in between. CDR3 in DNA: TGTGCCAGCAGTGAAGCGCGGGGACCTACCTACGAGCAGTACTTC. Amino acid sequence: CASSEARGPTYEQYF.

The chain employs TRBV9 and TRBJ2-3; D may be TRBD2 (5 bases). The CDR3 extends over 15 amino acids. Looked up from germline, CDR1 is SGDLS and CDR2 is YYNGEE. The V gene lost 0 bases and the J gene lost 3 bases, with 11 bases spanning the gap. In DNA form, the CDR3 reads TGTGCCAGCAGCGTAGGCGGGCCTAAAACAGATACGCAGTATTTT. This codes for CASSVGGPKTDTQYF. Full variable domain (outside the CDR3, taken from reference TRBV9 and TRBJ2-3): DSGVTQTPKHLITATGQRVTLRCSPRSGDLSVYWYQQSLDQGLQFLIQYYNGEERAKGNILERFSAQQFPDLHSELNLSSLELGDSALYFCASSVGGPKTDTQYFGPGTRLTVL.

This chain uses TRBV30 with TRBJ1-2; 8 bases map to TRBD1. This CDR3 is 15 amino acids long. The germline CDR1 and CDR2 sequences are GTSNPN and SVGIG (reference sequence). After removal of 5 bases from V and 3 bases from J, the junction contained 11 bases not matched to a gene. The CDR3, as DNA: TGTGCCTGGTCGGACAGGGCCGCTGGGGACTATGGCTACACCTTC. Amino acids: CAWSDRAAGDYGYTF.

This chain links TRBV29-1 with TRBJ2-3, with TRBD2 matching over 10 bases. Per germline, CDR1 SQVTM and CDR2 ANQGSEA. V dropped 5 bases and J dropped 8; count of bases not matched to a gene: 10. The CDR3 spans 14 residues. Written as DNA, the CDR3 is TGCAGCGTTCTAGCGGGAGAGGGGGCATTTACGCAGTATTTT. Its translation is CSVLAGEGAFTQYF.

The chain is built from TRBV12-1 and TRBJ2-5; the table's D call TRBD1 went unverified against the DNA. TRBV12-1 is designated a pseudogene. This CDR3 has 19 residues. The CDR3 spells CASSYHKPGTGLSRETQYF. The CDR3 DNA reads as TGTGCCAGCAGCTACCACAAGCCCGGGACAGGGCTTTCTCGGGAGACCCAGTACTTC.

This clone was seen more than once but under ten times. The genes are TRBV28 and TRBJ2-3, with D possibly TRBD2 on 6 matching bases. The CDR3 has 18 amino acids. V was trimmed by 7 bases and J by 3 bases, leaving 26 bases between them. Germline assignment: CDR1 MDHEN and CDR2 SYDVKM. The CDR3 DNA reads TGTGCCAGCAATCTTATAGGAGGGGCAAACGTCCTGACAGATACGCAGTATTTT. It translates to CASNLIGGANVLTDTQYF.

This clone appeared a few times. CDR3 amino acids: CASSQEAGGWQPQHF. CDR3 sequence (DNA): TGTGCCAGCAGCCAAGAAGCGGGAGGGTGGCAGCCCCAGCATTTT. This sequence joins TRBV4-2 and TRBJ1-5; D ambiguous. Germline CDR1 is LGHNA and CDR2 is YNFKEQ. The germline V and J ends were trimmed by 0 bases and 7 bases, with 13 bases remaining between them. The CDR3 loop spans 15 amino acids.

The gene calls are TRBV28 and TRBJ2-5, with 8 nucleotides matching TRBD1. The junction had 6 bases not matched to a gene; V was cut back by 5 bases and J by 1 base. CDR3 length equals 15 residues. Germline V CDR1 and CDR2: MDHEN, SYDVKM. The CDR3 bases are TGTGCCAGCAGTGACAGGGGTCGGGGCCAAGAGACCCAGTACTTC. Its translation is CASSDRGRGQETQYF.

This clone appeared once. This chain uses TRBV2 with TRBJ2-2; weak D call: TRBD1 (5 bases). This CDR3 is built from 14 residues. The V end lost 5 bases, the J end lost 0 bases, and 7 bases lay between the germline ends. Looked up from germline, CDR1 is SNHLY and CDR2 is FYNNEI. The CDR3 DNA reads TGTGCCAGCAGTTACAGGACGAACACCGGGGAGCTGTTTTTT. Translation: CASSYRTNTGELFF.

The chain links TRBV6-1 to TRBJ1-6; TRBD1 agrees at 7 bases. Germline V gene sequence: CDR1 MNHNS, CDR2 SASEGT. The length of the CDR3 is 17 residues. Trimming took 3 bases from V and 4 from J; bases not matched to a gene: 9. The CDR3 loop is CASSERRGRGYNSPLHF. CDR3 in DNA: TGTGCCAGCAGTGAGCGAAGGGGGCGCGGTTATAATTCACCCCTCCACTTT.

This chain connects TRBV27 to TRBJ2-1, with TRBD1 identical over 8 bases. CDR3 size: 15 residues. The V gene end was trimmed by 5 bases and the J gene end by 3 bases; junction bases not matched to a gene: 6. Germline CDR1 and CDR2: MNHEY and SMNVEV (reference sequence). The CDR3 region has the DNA TGTGCCAGCAGTCACCAGGGGGCGGGCTACAATGAGCAGTTCTTC. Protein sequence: CASSHQGAGYNEQFF.